This TCR beta chain was obtained from a study of blood T cells in healthy people across ages. Study-wide results and limits: Bulk PBMC profiling left naive and antigen-experienced comparisons inconclusive. A greater number of naive CD4+ cells and higher diversity distinguished long-lived donors from aged donors.

Germline V gene data show CDR1 as MNHEY and CDR2 as SVGEGT. Trimming removed 4 bases at V and 1 base at J, with 8 bases between. This CDR3 contains 13 residues. At least 7 million PBMCs were isolated per sample. Combining a sample-barcoded 5' primer with a J-beta primer mix, a second PCR ran for roughly 6 to 11 cycles. Each cDNA molecule carried a tag from a template-switch adaptor that contained 12 random nucleotides. TCRdb reprocessed the 5' RACE reads via MiXCR and lists one record per CDR3 protein. The sample has about 1.8 million distinct CDR3 sequences, just under 50% seen once. This clonotype was counted a few times. The antigen is undetermined.

The receptor was isolated from a woman aged 35 to 49 in good health. The chain uses TRBV6-2 or TRBV6-3 and TRBJ2-7; unclear D gene. The sample consisted of blood. CDR3 DNA: TGTGCCAGCAGTTTTAGTGAATCCTACGAGCAGTACTTC. This encodes CASSFSESYEQYF.